The 30 T cell receptor beta chains listed next were all sequenced from one sample in a study of cytomegalovirus exposure and HLA in healthy donors. Only in-frame clones appear in the TCRdb table, and some are missing; sequencing was by immunoSEQ multiplex PCR. Among a few hundred thousand clones listed, 80% to 90% were seen once. Material: PBMCs. The receptors derive from a woman between 18 and 29 years old in good health and CMV-seronegative.

The V gene is TRBV5-1, the J gene TRBJ2-7; D might be TRBD2 (6 bases). The CDR3 length is 16 residues. Germline V gene data show CDR1 as SGHRS and CDR2 as YFSETQ. V was shortened by 0 bases and J by 0 bases, with 13 bases between the two germline ends. The CDR3 spells CASSLGLGGNSYEQYF. In DNA, the CDR3 is TGCGCCAGCAGCTTGGGCCTCGGCGGGAACTCCTACGAGCAGTACTTC.

The V gene is TRBV5-6, the J gene TRBJ1-1; TRBD1 matches at 7 bases. V lost 2 bases to trimming and J lost 6 bases; unmatched junction nucleotides: 4. This CDR3 has 13 residues. Germline CDR1 reads SGHDT; CDR2 reads YYEEEE. CDR3 loop: CASSFRGEAEAFF. CDR3 coding DNA: TGTGCCAGCAGCTTCAGGGGGGAGGCTGAAGCTTTCTTT.

The rearrangement links TRBV27 to TRBJ2-3, with D possibly matching TRBD2 (7 bases). Between the trimmed V and J ends, which lost 7 bases and 4 bases, there was a span of 18 bases. The CDR3 totals 15 residues. Per the germline V gene, CDR1 is MNHEY and CDR2 is SMNVEV (reference sequence). The CDR3 sequence is CASTVGGPGADTQYF. In DNA form, the CDR3 reads TGTGCCAGCACCGTGGGGGGGCCGGGAGCAGATACGCAGTATTTT.

The chain joins TRBV4-3 to TRBJ1-2; TRBD1 agrees at 9 bases. Germline V lookup: CDR1 LGHNA, CDR2 YSLEER. After removal of 4 bases from V and 2 bases from J, the junction contained 8 bases not matched to a gene. The CDR3 covers 16 residues. The CDR3 region is CASSRTGQGKNYGYTF. The CDR3 DNA reads TGCGCCAGCAGCCGTACGGGACAGGGAAAAAACTATGGCTACACCTTC.

The genes are TRBV2 and TRBJ2-7; TRBD2 aligns across 7 bases. Trimming removed 3 bases from V and 4 bases from J; junction bases left unmatched: 3. The CDR3 runs to 13 residues. CDR1 SNHLY and CDR2 FYNNEI come from the germline V gene. The chain's CDR3 is CASSDYSGYEQYF. CDR3 nucleotides: TGTGCCAGCAGTGATTATAGCGGGTACGAGCAGTACTTC.

The chain recombines TRBV6-1 with TRBJ2-3, with 9 positions matching TRBD2. V shed 4 bases and J 4 bases; nucleotides not matched to a gene: 6. The CDR3 is 15 residues long. Germline lookup yields CDR1 MNHNS and CDR2 SASEGT. The CDR3 DNA is TGTGCCAGCAGTGGGTTTAGCGGGGGATCAGATACGCAGTATTTT. This translates into CASSGFSGGSDTQYF.

A note on this clone: Other DNA sequences in this sample translate to the same CDR3. The chain uses TRBV29-1 and TRBJ1-1; 9 bases line up with TRBD1. CDR3 size: 13 residues. V lost 6 bases, J lost 4 bases, and 6 bases stayed unmatched. The germline V gene encodes CDR1 SQVTM and CDR2 ANQGSEA. In DNA form, the CDR3 reads TGCAGCGTCCGACAGGGGGAGGGCACTGAAGCTTTCTTT. Its translation is CSVRQGEGTEAFF. The full variable domain, completed using reference TRBV29-1 and TRBJ1-1, is SAVISQKPSRDICQRGTSLTIQCQVDSQVTMMFWYRQQPGQSLTLIATANQGSEATYESGFVIDKFPISRPNLTFSTLTVSNMSPEDSSIYLCSVRQGEGTEAFFGQGTRLTVV.

The chain uses TRBV4-3 and TRBJ1-5; 10 bases are shared with TRBD1. This CDR3 is 15 amino acids long. The germline V gene has CDR1 LGHNA and CDR2 YSLEER. The J segment lost 5 bases and the V segment lost 1 base, leaving 2 bases of the junction unmatched. The CDR3 bases are TGCGCCAGCAGCCAAGGACAGGGGGCCGATCAGCCCCAGCATTTT. It translates to CASSQGQGADQPQHF.

The chain uses TRBV18 and TRBJ1-3; D not certain. The CDR3 covers 13 residues. CDR1 KGHSH and CDR2 LQKENI come from the germline V gene. Trimming took off 6 bases at V and 2 bases at J, with 8 bases between the two ends. The CDR3 DNA is TGTGCCAGCTCGGTGGGAGCTGGAAACACCATATATTTT. Amino acids: CASSVGAGNTIYF.

J is TRBJ2-7 and V is TRBV19; D is ambiguous. This CDR3 comprises 13 residues. Trimming removed 3 bases at V and 2 bases at J, with 8 bases between. The germline CDR1 and CDR2 sequences are LNHDA and SQIVND (reference sequence). The CDR3 DNA sequence: TGTGCCAGTAGTATGAGGCGTCCCTACGAGCAGTACTTC. It is translated as CASSMRRPYEQYF.

The J gene is TRBJ2-7, the V gene TRBV5-1, with a possible D match to TRBD2 (6 bases). Germline V gene data show CDR1 as SGHRS and CDR2 as YFSETQ. With 0 bases removed from V and 2 bases from J, the gap between germline ends came to 18 bases. The CDR3 is 17 amino acids. For the CDR3, the DNA is TGCGCCAGCAGCTTGGTGTCGGACTACAAGCGACCCTACGAGCAGTACTTC. This sequence encodes CASSLVSDYKRPYEQYF. Combining the CDR3 with reference TRBV5-1 and TRBJ2-7 gives the whole variable domain KAGVTQTPRYLIKTRGQQVTLSCSPISGHRSVSWYQQTPGQGLQFLFEYFSETQRNKGNFPGRFSGRQFSNSRSEMNVSTLELGDSALYLCASSLVSDYKRPYEQYFGPGTRLTVT.

The CDR3 protein is CASSPQGELNTEAFF. The CDR3 coding sequence is TGTGCCAGCAGCCCCCAGGGGGAGTTGAACACTGAAGCTTTCTTT. This rearrangement joins TRBV5-6 to TRBJ1-1; 7 positions agree with TRBD1. CDR3 length: 15 residues. Germline V CDR1 and CDR2: SGHDT, YYEEEE. Unmatched junction bases numbered 6, after V lost 4 bases and J lost 0 bases.

This chain uses TRBV7-2 with TRBJ2-5; 7 nucleotides match TRBD2. Germline V gene lookup returns CDR1 SGHTA and CDR2 FQGNSA. V shed 4 bases, J shed 2 bases, and the junction held 1 base outside the gene matches. This CDR3 comprises 13 residues. The CDR3 protein is CASSWGGQETQYF. In DNA form, the CDR3 reads TGTGCCAGCAGCTGGGGGGGGCAAGAGACCCAGTACTTC.

V is TRBV6-1 and J is TRBJ2-7; possibly TRBD1 for D (6 bases). The germline gives CDR1 MNHNS, CDR2 SASEGT. The CDR3 totals 14 residues. Trimming left V 6 bases short and J 3 bases short, with 15 bases between. The DNA of the CDR3 is TGTGCCAGCAGACTCCGGGACACCTACTACGAGCAGTACTTC. This translates into CASRLRDTYYEQYF.

The genes are TRBV6-4 and TRBJ2-7; perhaps TRBD1 as D (6 bases). Trimming shortened V by 2 bases and J by 6 bases, and 11 bases separated the two germline ends. The CDR3 runs to 13 residues. Germline CDR1 and CDR2: MRHNA and SNTAGT. CDR3 sequence reads: CASSDVRGSEQYF. For the CDR3, the DNA is TGTGCCAGCAGTGACGTCAGGGGAAGCGAGCAGTACTTC.

The rearrangement joins TRBV10-2 to TRBJ1-1; 8 bases are shared with TRBD1. The CDR3 is 14 amino acids. V trimming: 3 bases; J trimming: 3 bases; junction bases outside the gene matches: 3. The germline V gene has CDR1 WSHSY and CDR2 SAAADI. CDR3 in amino acids: CASSDHRGYTEAFF. The CDR3, as DNA: TGCGCCAGCAGTGATCACAGGGGGTACACTGAAGCTTTCTTT.

V is TRBV12-5 and J is TRBJ2-7; D unresolved. Trimming stripped 5 bases from V and 6 bases from J, with 8 bases between. The germline gives CDR1 LGHNT, CDR2 FRNRAP. The CDR3 totals 11 residues. CDR3 DNA sequence: TGTGCTAGTGGTCTAACCCCCGAGCAGTACTTC. Amino acids: CASGLTPEQYF.

V is TRBV2 and J is TRBJ2-7; TRBD1 aligns across 7 bases. Germline CDR1 is SNHLY and CDR2 is FYNNEI. The V and J ends lost 6 bases and 4 bases, in that order; junction bases with no gene match: 18. The length of the CDR3 is 17 residues. The CDR3 DNA follows: TGTGCCAGCAGCGCGAGTACCGACAGGGCAAGCGGTTACGAGCAGTACTTC. Translated: CASSASTDRASGYEQYF.

In its sample, this clone was seen a few times. This sequence joins TRBV7-4 and TRBJ1-4; D not certain. The germline V and J ends were trimmed by 4 bases and 14 bases, with 11 bases remaining between them. The CDR3 is 11 amino acids. Germline CDR1 is SGHVT and CDR2 is SQSDAQ. The CDR3 DNA reads TGTGCCAGCAGCTCGTATGGAGACCTGTTTTTT. Amino acid sequence: CASSSYGDLFF.

The rearrangement joins TRBV20-1 to TRBJ2-7; D ambiguous. Germline CDR1 and CDR2: DFQATT and SNEGSKA (reference sequence). V lost 6 bases, J lost 2 bases, and 8 bases lay in between. The CDR3 consists of 11 residues. The CDR3 loop is CSADRAYEQYF. The CDR3, as DNA: TGCAGTGCCGACCGGGCCTACGAGCAGTACTTC.

The chain recombines TRBV5-1 with TRBJ1-1; TRBD1 is a possible D gene (5 bases). Germline V gene data show CDR1 as SGHRS and CDR2 as YFSETQ. This CDR3 contains 16 residues. V was shortened by 0 bases and J by 5 bases, with 17 bases between the two germline ends. The DNA for the CDR3 is TGCGCCAGCAGCTTGGCCTCAGGGTCAGGGTTGACTGAAGCTTTCTTT. Amino acid sequence: CASSLASGSGLTEAFF.

The chain is built from TRBV5-1 and TRBJ1-4, with 7 bases identical to TRBD1. Germline CDR1 and CDR2: SGHRS and YFSETQ. V was pared by 4 bases and J by 5 bases, with 8 bases of the junction left unmatched. CDR3 length: 15 amino acids. The CDR3 protein is CASSPSGGPNEKLFF. The DNA of the CDR3 is TGCGCCAGCAGCCCGTCAGGGGGTCCAAATGAAAAACTGTTTTTT.

The gene calls are TRBV5-1 and TRBJ2-5; the D is unclear. The V end lost 0 bases, the J end lost 3 bases, and 12 bases lay between the germline ends. From germline, CDR1 is SGHRS and CDR2 YFSETQ. This CDR3 is built from 15 residues. The CDR3 reads CASSLAPVVKETQYF. The CDR3 bases are TGCGCCAGCAGCTTGGCCCCGGTGGTGAAAGAGACCCAGTACTTC.

J is TRBJ1-2 and V is TRBV19; 7 bases fit TRBD1. V was clipped by 3 bases and J by 4 bases; unmatched bases: 8. Germline V CDR1 and CDR2: LNHDA, SQIVND (reference sequence). This CDR3 is 15 amino acids long. In DNA, the CDR3 is TGTGCCAGTAGTATCTCAGGGGGTTTGGTCTATGGCTACACCTTC. It translates to CASSISGGLVYGYTF.

This rearrangement joins TRBV27 to TRBJ2-1, with 7 bases matching TRBD1. Germline V lookup: CDR1 MNHEY, CDR2 SMNVEV (reference sequence). The CDR3 consists of 17 residues. The V gene end was trimmed by 3 bases and the J gene end by 3 bases; junction bases not matched to a gene: 11. CDR3 coding DNA: TGTGCCAGCAGTTTGGACTCCCCGGACAGGCACTACAATGAGCAGTTCTTC. It yields the protein CASSLDSPDRHYNEQFF.

The chain carries TRBV9 and TRBJ1-1; D is uncertain. Germline CDR1 is SGDLS and CDR2 is YYNGEE. The V and J ends lost 0 bases and 0 bases respectively, with 9 bases between them. This CDR3 region has 15 residues. The CDR3 DNA reads TGTGCCAGCAGCGTAGATTCTGGGCTGAACACTGAAGCTTTCTTT. This encodes CASSVDSGLNTEAFF.

The chain links TRBV30 to TRBJ2-7; 7 bases are shared with TRBD2. V shed 0 bases and J 3 bases; nucleotides not matched to a gene: 5. This CDR3 is built from 14 residues. Germline CDR1 is GTSNPN and CDR2 is SVGIG (reference sequence). The CDR3 loop is CAWSVGLGNYEQYF. The CDR3 DNA follows: TGTGCCTGGAGTGTAGGACTAGGGAACTACGAGCAGTACTTC.

The chain recombines TRBV12-5 with TRBJ2-3; 10 bases are shared with TRBD2. The CDR3 covers 16 residues. Germline V lookup: CDR1 LGHNT, CDR2 FRNRAP. V lost 7 bases, J lost 5 bases, and 12 bases stayed unmatched. CDR3 residues: CASAPGLAEYVDTQYF. In DNA, the CDR3 is TGTGCTAGTGCCCCTGGACTAGCGGAATACGTAGATACGCAGTATTTT. The full variable domain, its missing parts supplied by reference TRBV12-5 and TRBJ2-3, is DARVTQTPRHKVTEMGQEVTMRCQPILGHNTVFWYRQTMMQGLELLAYFRNRAPLDDSGMPKDRFSAEMPDATLATLKIQPSEPRDSAVYFCASAPGLAEYVDTQYFGPGTRLTVL.

The sample holds a few counts of this clone. The chain uses TRBV6-6 and TRBJ2-3; D call uncertain. Trimming took 5 bases from V and 6 from J, leaving 9 bases between them. The germline V gene has CDR1 MNHNY and CDR2 SVGAGI (reference sequence). The CDR3 totals 12 residues. The chain's CDR3 is CASSPPVDTQYF. The DNA of the CDR3 is TGTGCCAGCAGTCCGCCGGTCGATACGCAGTATTTT.

This chain connects TRBV4-2 to TRBJ2-7; 7 bases are shared with TRBD1. With V trimmed by 4 bases and J by 2 bases, 5 bases remained unmatched. Germline V CDR1 and CDR2: LGHNA, YNFKEQ. The CDR3 runs 14 residues. CDR3 protein: CASSLDRAPYEQYF. The DNA for the CDR3 is TGTGCCAGCAGCCTAGACAGGGCCCCCTACGAGCAGTACTTC.